These 10 T cell receptor beta chains came from one sample sequenced in a study of post-analysis software for immune sequencing data. General observations from the study: The study found TRBV5-6, TRBV5-1 and TRBV20-1 among a few TRBV segments more frequent in patients than controls.

Unique molecular identifiers featured in each of the TCR beta cDNA libraries. TCRdb reprocessed the PCR reads via MiXCR and lists one record per CDR3 protein. The repertoire holds hundreds of thousands of distinct CDR3 sequences, with 25% to 30% as singletons. No antigen has been identified for these receptors. The source material was blood. All receptors come from a girl aged 10 to 17 with multiple sclerosis.

The table lists this clonotype with a few counts. The gene calls are TRBV20-1 and TRBJ2-4, with 7 bases that match TRBD1. Germline trimming cut 3 bases from V and 8 bases from J; bases unmatched to any gene: 10. CDR1 and CDR2 from the germline V gene are DFQATT and SNEGSKA (reference sequence). There are 14 residues in the CDR3. For the CDR3, the DNA is TGCAGTGCTAGGGACCCACAGGGGCAGGACATTCAGTACTTC. Protein: CSARDPQGQDIQYF.

The chain is built from TRBV2 and TRBJ2-6; weak D call: TRBD2 (5 bases). Germline lookup yields CDR1 SNHLY and CDR2 FYNNEI. V lost 5 bases to trimming and J lost 2 bases, with 7 bases between them. The CDR3 runs to 14 residues. CDR3 nucleotides: TGTGCCAGCAGTACTAGTGCTGGGGCCAACGTCCTGACTTTC. It yields the protein CASSTSAGANVLTF.

This clonotype was found a few times. The chain uses TRBV10-3 and TRBJ1-1; 12 bases map to TRBD1. The length of the CDR3 is 15 residues. V was pared by 8 bases and J by 6 bases, with 10 bases of the junction left unmatched. Germline V lookup: CDR1 ENHRY, CDR2 SYGVKD. The CDR3 DNA reads TGTGCCATCCTTGGGACAGGGGGCAGGAGCGCTGAAGCTTTCTTT. It translates to CAILGTGGRSAEAFF.

The chain couples TRBV10-2 to TRBJ2-5; D unclear. V was trimmed by 3 bases and J by 2 bases, leaving 13 bases between them. Germline V gene sequence: CDR1 WSHSY, CDR2 SAAADI. CDR3 length equals 15 residues. The CDR3 coding sequence is TGCGCCAGCAGTGATCCGCGGTGGGGACAAGAGACCCAGTACTTC. It encodes CASSDPRWGQETQYF.

J is TRBJ2-3 and V is TRBV28; 10 bases are shared with TRBD2. The CDR3 totals 16 residues. The germline V gene has CDR1 MDHEN and CDR2 SYDVKM. V was clipped by 3 bases and J by 6 bases; unmatched bases: 9. CDR3 nucleotides: TGTGCCAGCAGTTTCCTTAGCGGGAGGAGTGAGGATACGCAGTATTTT. It specifies CASSFLSGRSEDTQYF.

This clonotype has a handful of counts. The gene calls are TRBV7-6 and TRBJ2-5; no clear D. Germline lookup yields CDR1 SGHVS and CDR2 FNYEAQ. Trimming took off 6 bases at V and 5 bases at J, with 19 bases between the two ends. The CDR3 has 15 residues. Here the CDR3 reads CASSSVVVPFETQYF. CDR3 DNA: TGTGCCAGCAGTAGTGTCGTGGTCCCCTTCGAGACCCAGTACTTC.

This clonotype occurred a few times. J is TRBJ2-5 and V is TRBV6-5; 7 bases map to TRBD2. Per germline, CDR1 MNHEY and CDR2 SVGAGI. Trimming cost V 1 base and J 5 bases; bases outside gene matches: 7. The CDR3 spans 15 residues. DNA for the CDR3: TGTGCCAGCAGTTACTTGGGGGAGGGCTACGAGACCCAGTACTTC. It translates to CASSYLGEGYETQYF.

The V and J genes are TRBV20-1 and TRBJ2-1, with 10 nucleotides matching TRBD2. The CDR3 sequence is 14 residues long. The V gene end was trimmed by 1 base and the J gene end by 5 bases; junction bases not matched to a gene: 2. CDR1 and CDR2 (germline): DFQATT, SNEGSKA (reference sequence). This chain's CDR3 is CSARGLAGDNEQFF. CDR3 sequence (DNA): TGCAGTGCTAGAGGGCTAGCGGGAGACAATGAGCAGTTCTTC.

The chain employs TRBV6-1 and TRBJ1-1; no firm D call. Per germline, CDR1 MNHNS and CDR2 SASEGT. CDR3 length: 11 residues. Trimming cost V 5 bases and J 10 bases, with 11 bases left between them. The DNA for the CDR3 is TGTGCCAGCAGTTTCGGGCGAGCAGCTTTCTTT. It yields the protein CASSFGRAAFF.

This clonotype was found many times. The gene calls are TRBV29-1 and TRBJ1-2; D not resolved. Germline CDR1 reads SQVTM; CDR2 reads ANQGSEA. Trimming left V 1 base short and J 4 bases short, with 4 bases between. There are 11 residues in the CDR3. Here the CDR3 reads CSVEGSYGYTF. For the CDR3, the DNA is TGCAGCGTTGAAGGAAGCTATGGCTACACCTTC.